This T cell receptor (beta chain) comes out of a study of CD8+ T cells in alopecia areata. The treatment denotes: oral pan-JAK inhibitor, 5-10 mg twice daily. Researchers took lesional scalp punch biopsies and peripheral blood from people who were alopecia areata patients. Extracted RNA was reverse transcribed, and the resulting cDNA served as sequencing template. Clones were read by immunoSEQ multiplex PCR, and TCRdb kept only the in-frame ones, dropping some. The sample lists about 90,000 clones; 40% to 50% were seen once. Trimming at V came to 7 bases and at J to 0 bases, leaving 18 bases not matched to a gene. The V gene's germline CDR1 is SQVTM and CDR2 ANQGSEA. This CDR3 region has 18 residues. This clone was seen more than once but under ten times.

Sequencing used CD8+ T cells sorted from blood, obtained at week 24, from a patient treated with tofacitinib. The origin of this receptor is a human donor with alopecia areata. This rearrangement joins TRBV29-1 to TRBJ2-7, with 10 bases aligning to TRBD1. In DNA, the CDR3 is TGCAGCGCCCTAGGACAGGGGGTGCCACCGGGCGACTCCTACGAGCAGTACTTC. This encodes CSALGQGVPPGDSYEQYF.